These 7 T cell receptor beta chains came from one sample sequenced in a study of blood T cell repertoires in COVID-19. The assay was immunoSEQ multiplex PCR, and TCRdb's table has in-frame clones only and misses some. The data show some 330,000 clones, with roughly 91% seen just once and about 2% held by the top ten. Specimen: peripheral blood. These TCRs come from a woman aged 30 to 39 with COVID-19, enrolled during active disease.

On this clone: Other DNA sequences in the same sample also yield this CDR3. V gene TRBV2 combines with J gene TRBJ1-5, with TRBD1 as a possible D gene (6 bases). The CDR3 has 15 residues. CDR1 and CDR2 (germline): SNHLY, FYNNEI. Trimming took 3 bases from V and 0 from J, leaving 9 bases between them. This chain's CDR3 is CASSDGGYSNQPQHF. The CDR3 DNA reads TGTGCCAGCAGTGATGGGGGCTATAGCAATCAGCCCCAGCATTTT. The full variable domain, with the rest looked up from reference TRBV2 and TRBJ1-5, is EPEVTQTPSHQVTQMGQEVILRCVPISNHLYFYWYRQILGQKVEFLVSFYNNEISEKSEIFDDQFSVERPDGSNFTLKIRSTKLEDSAMYFCASSDGGYSNQPQHFGDGTRLSIL.

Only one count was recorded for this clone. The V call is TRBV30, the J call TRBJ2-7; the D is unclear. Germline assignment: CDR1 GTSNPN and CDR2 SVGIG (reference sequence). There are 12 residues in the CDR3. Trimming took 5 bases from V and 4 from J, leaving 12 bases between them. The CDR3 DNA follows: TGTGCCTGGGCTCTCGACACTTACGAGCAGTACTTC. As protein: CAWALDTYEQYF.

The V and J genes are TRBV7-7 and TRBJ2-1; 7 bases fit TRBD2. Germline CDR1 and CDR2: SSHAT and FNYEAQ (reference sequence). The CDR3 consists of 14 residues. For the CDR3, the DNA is TGTGCTAGCTCTAGCGGAACCCACCAAGCTGAGCAGTTCTTC. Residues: CASSSGTHQAEQFF. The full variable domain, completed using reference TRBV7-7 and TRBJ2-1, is GAGVSQSPRYKVTKRGQDVTLRCDPISSHATLYWYQQALGQGPEFLTYFNYEAQPDKSGLPSDRFSAERPEGSISTLTIQRTEQRDSAMYRCASSSGTHQAEQFFGPGTRLTVL.

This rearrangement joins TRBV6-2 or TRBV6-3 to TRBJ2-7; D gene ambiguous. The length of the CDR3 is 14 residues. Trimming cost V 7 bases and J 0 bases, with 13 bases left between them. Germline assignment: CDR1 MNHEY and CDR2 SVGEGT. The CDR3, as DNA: TGTGCCAGCACCCCCTGGCAAAACTCCTACGAGCAGTACTTC. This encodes CASTPWQNSYEQYF.

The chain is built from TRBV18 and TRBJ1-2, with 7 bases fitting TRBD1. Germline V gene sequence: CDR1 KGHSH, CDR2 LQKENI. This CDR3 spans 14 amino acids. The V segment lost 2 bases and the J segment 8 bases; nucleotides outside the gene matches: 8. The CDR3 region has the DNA TGTGCCAGCTCACCAGATTACAGGGGAGGAGGCTACACCTTC. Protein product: CASSPDYRGGGYTF.

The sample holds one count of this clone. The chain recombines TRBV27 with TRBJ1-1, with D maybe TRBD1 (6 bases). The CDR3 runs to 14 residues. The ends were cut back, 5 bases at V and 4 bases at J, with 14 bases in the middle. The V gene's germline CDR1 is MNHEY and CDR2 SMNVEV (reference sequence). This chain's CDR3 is CASSVGTSGTEAFF. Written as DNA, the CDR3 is TGTGCCAGCAGTGTAGGGACATCGGGCACTGAAGCTTTCTTT.

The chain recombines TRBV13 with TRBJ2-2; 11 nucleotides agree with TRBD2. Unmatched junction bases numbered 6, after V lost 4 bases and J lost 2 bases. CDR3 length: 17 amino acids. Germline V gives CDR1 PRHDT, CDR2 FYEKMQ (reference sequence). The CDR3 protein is CASSWRTSGGNTGELFF. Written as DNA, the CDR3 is TGTGCCAGCAGCTGGCGAACTAGCGGGGGCAACACCGGGGAGCTGTTTTTT.